These T cell receptor beta chains were read from a single sample in a study of T cells in Graves' hyperthyroidism and ophthalmopathy. Each CDR3 protein gets one entry after TCRdb re-called the multiplex PCR reads with MiXCR. This sample has fewer than 350,000 distinct CDR3 sequences, with approximately 18% found just once. The material sequenced was blood. These TCRs come from a man between 45 and 60 years old with Graves' ophthalmopathy. Each CDR3 is given with its conserved first and last residue. The order of the fields is clone size, D gene, J gene, V gene, CDR3 DNA, CDR3 protein. D genes are given only for firm matches. Size is omitted from some rows. Given values are once, few, many or a class for expanded clones.

clone_size: few; d_call: NA; j_call: TRBJ2-7; v_call: TRBV6-1; cdr3_nt: TGTGCCAGCATCCCTGGCCCTAACTCCTACGAGCAGTACTTC; cdr3_aa: CASIPGPNSYEQYF
clone_size: many; d_call: NA; j_call: TRBJ1-1; v_call: TRBV2; cdr3_nt: TGTGCCAGCAGTGAGGGGGTGAACACTGAAGCTTTCTTT; cdr3_aa: CASSEGVNTEAFF
clone_size: NA; d_call: NA; j_call: TRBJ1-3; v_call: TRBV28; cdr3_nt: TGTGCCAGCAGTCCCAGGAGAGGCTCTGGAAACACCATATATTTT; cdr3_aa: CASSPRRGSGNTIYF
clone_size: many; d_call: TRBD1; j_call: TRBJ1-1; v_call: TRBV28; cdr3_nt: TGTGCCAGCAGCGGACAGGGGGAGGAAGCTTTCTTT; cdr3_aa: CASSGQGEEAFF
clone_size: NA; d_call: TRBD2; j_call: TRBJ2-5; v_call: TRBV12-5; cdr3_nt: TGTGCTAGTGGTTTGCGTAGCGGGCCACAAGAGACCCAGTACTTC; cdr3_aa: CASGLRSGPQETQYF
clone_size: few; d_call: NA; j_call: TRBJ2-5; v_call: TRBV27; cdr3_nt: TGTGCCAGCAGTTTAGAGTCGGCAGGCTCTGGCACCCAGTACTTC; cdr3_aa: CASSLESAGSGTQYF
clone_size: many; d_call: TRBD1; j_call: TRBJ2-3; v_call: TRBV6-1; cdr3_nt: TGTGCCAGCGGACAGGGAACAGATACGCAGTATTTT; cdr3_aa: CASGQGTDTQYF
clone_size: many; d_call: NA; j_call: TRBJ1-1; v_call: TRBV18; cdr3_nt: TGTGCCAGCTCACCACGGGTGAATGAAGCTTTCTTT; cdr3_aa: CASSPRVNEAFF
clone_size: NA; d_call: NA; j_call: TRBJ2-6; v_call: TRBV6-1; cdr3_nt: TGTGCCAGCAGTAAAGTAGGGCCTGGGGCCAACGTCCTGACTTTC; cdr3_aa: CASSKVGPGANVLTF
clone_size: few; d_call: NA; j_call: TRBJ1-3; v_call: TRBV9; cdr3_nt: TGTGCCAGCAGCGTAGAGGCCCTATGGGCACACTCTGGAAACACCATATATTTT; cdr3_aa: CASSVEALWAHSGNTIYF